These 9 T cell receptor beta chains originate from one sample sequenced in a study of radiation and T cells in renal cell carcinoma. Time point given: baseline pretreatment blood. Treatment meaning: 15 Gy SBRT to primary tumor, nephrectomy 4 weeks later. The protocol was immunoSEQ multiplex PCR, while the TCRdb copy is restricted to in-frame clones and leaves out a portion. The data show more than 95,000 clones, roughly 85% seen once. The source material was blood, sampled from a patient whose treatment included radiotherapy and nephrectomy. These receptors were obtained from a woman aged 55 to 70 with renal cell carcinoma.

The CDR3 DNA is TGTGCCAGCAGCTCCGGCGTGACGACATCTTCACCCCTCCACTTT. As protein: CASSSGVTTSSPLHF. The chain employs TRBV7-3 and TRBJ1-6; no clear D gene. In germline, CDR1 is SGHTA, CDR2 FQGTGA. With 4 bases removed from V and 9 bases from J, the gap between germline ends came to 16 bases. CDR3 length: 15 residues.

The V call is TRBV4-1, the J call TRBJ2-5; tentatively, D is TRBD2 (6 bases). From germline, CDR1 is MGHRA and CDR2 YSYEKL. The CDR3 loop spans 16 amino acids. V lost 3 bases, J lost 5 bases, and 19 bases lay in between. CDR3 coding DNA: TGCGCCAGCAGCCACTTTGGAACTGGGGCGGGGGAGACCCAGTACTTC. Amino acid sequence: CASSHFGTGAGETQYF.

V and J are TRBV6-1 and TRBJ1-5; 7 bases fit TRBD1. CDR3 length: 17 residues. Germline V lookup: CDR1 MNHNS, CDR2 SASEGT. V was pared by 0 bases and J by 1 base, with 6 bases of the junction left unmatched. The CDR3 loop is CASSEAGGGGSNQPQHF. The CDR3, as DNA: TGTGCCAGCAGTGAAGCGGGAGGAGGGGGCAGCAATCAGCCCCAGCATTTT.

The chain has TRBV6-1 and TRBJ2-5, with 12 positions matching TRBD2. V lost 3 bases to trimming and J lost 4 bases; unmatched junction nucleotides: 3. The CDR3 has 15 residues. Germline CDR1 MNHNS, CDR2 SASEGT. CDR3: CASSEGLAGGETQYF. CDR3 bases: TGTGCCAGCAGTGAGGGACTAGCGGGCGGAGAGACCCAGTACTTC.

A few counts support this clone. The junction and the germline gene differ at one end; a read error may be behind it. CDR3 nucleotides: TGTGCCAGTAGTATCGTGGGGAACCCTGAAGCTTTCTTT. Residues: CASSIVGNPEAFF. This chain links TRBV19 with TRBJ1-1; no clear D. CDR1 is LNHDA, CDR2 SQIVND, per germline (reference sequence). The CDR3 has 13 residues. Using reference TRBV19 and TRBJ1-1 for the parts outside the CDR3, the full variable domain is DGGITQSPKYLFRKEGQNVTLSCEQNLNHDAMYWYRQDPGQGLRLIYYSQIVNDFQKGDIAEGYSVSREKKESFPLTVTSAQKNPTAFYLCASSIVGNPEAFFGQGTRLTVV.

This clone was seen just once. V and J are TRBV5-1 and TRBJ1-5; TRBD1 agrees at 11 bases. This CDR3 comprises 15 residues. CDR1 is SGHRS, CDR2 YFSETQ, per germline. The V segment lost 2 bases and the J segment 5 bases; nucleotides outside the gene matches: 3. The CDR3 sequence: CASSLGQGAYQPQHF. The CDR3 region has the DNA TGCGCCAGCAGCTTAGGACAGGGGGCCTATCAGCCCCAGCATTTT.

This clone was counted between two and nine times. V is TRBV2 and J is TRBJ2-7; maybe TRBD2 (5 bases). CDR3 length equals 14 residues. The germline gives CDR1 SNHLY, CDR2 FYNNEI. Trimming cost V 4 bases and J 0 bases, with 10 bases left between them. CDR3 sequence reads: CASSVEAGSYEQYF. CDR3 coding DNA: TGTGCCAGCAGTGTGGAGGCCGGCTCCTACGAGCAGTACTTC.

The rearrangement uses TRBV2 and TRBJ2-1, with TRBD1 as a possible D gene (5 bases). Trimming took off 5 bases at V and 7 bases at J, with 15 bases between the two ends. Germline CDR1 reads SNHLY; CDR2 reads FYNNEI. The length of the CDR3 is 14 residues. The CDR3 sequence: CASSLDTRVNEQFF. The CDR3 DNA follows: TGTGCCAGCAGTCTGGACACCCGTGTGAATGAGCAGTTCTTC.

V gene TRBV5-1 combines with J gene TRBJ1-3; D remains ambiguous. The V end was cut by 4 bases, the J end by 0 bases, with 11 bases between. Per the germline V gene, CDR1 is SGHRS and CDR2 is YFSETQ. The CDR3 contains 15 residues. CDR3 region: CASSIQATSGNTIYF. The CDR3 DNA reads TGCGCCAGCAGCATCCAGGCGACCTCTGGAAACACCATATATTTT.